These T cell receptor beta chains were read from a single sample in a study of PD-L1 blockade in urothelial cancer. The repertoire was sequenced with immunoSEQ multiplex PCR; TCRdb's copy has only in-frame clones and lacks some. This sample has approximately 83,000 clones, with roughly 80% found just once. Sequencing was performed on PBMCs, taken around atezolizumab (anti-PD-L1) treatment. These receptors all stem from a man in his 70s with urothelial cancer. Each CDR3 is given with its conserved first and last residue. Clone size appears in some rows only: once, few, many, or a class for an expanded clone.

V	J	size	CDR3
TRBV9	TRBJ1-5	-	CASGQENQPQHF
TRBV27	TRBJ1-4	-	CASSLSQRGLTNEKLFF
TRBV10-2	TRBJ1-5	-	CASSAPETINQPQHF
TRBV11-2	TRBJ2-5	-	CASSLGGGRQETQYF
TRBV6-5	TRBJ2-3	once	CASSKGTSTDTQYF
TRBV29-1	TRBJ2-1	once	CSVGEDRARNEQFF
TRBV18	TRBJ2-7	-	CASSPTGGPYEQYF
TRBV7-9	TRBJ1-2	-	CASSAQGITGYTF
TRBV5-5	TRBJ2-7	-	CASSPGTGVEQYF
TRBV5-1	TRBJ2-1	-	CASSFAGTGGYNEQFF